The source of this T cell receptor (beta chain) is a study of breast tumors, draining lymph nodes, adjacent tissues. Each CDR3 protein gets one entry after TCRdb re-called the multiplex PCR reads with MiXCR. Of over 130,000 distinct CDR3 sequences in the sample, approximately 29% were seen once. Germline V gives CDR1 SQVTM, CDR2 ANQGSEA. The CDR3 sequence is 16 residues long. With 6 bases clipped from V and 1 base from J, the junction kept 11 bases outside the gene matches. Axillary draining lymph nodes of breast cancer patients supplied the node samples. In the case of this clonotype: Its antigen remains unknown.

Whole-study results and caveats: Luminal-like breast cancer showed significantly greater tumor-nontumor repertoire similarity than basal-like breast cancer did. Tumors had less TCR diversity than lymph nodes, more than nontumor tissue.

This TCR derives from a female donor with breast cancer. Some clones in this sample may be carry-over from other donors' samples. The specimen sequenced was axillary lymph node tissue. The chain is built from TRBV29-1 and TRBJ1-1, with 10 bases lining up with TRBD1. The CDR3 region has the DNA TGCAGCGTCATCGGACAGGGGGTAAGTTGGAACACTGAAGCTTTCTTT. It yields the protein CSVIGQGVSWNTEAFF. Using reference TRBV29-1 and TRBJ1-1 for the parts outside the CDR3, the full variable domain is SAVISQKPSRDICQRGTSLTIQCQVDSQVTMMFWYRQQPGQSLTLIATANQGSEATYESGFVIDKFPISRPNLTFSTLTVSNMSPEDSSIYLCSVIGQGVSWNTEAFFGQGTRLTVV.